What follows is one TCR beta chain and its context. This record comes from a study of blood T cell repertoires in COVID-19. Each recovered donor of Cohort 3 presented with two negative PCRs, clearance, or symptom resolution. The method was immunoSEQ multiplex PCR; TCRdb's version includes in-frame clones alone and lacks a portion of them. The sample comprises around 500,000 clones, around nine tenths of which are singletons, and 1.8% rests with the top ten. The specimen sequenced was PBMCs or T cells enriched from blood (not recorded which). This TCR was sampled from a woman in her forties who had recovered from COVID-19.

The CDR3 DNA reads TGTGCCAGTAGTATCGGCGAGCGGGATAGCAATCAGCCCCAGCATTTT. Its translation: CASSIGERDSNQPQHF. The chain uses TRBV19 and TRBJ1-5; D is unclear. Trimming took 3 bases from V and 0 from J, leaving 12 bases between them. CDR3 size: 16 residues. Per germline, CDR1 LNHDA and CDR2 SQIVND (reference sequence).